This T cell receptor (beta chain) was sequenced during a study of T-cell reconstitution after alpha-beta-depleted transplantation in children. The CDR3 loop spans 13 amino acids. CDR1 and CDR2 from the germline V gene are KGHSH and LQKENI. V lost 3 bases to trimming and J lost 8 bases, with 13 bases between them. It was with unique molecular identifiers that the TCRbeta library was prepared. MiXCR was run by TCRdb on the PCR reads, yielding one entry per CDR3 protein. The table records hundreds of thousands of distinct CDR3 sequences, over 8% of them present only once. The clonotype comes from a human donor who donated a stem cell graft to a child with SCID. The chain has TRBV18 and TRBJ1-1, with D unclear. The sample consisted of PBMCs from the stem cell graft donor, taken from the stem cell graft. The CDR3 nucleotides are TGTGCCAGCTCACCCCTAGGGCAAAGAGAAGCTTTCTTT. It yields the protein CASSPLGQREAFF.